The source of this TCR beta chain is a study of blood T cells in healthy people across ages. Study-wide results and limits: Relative to aged donors, long-lived donors carried more naive CD4+ cells and displayed higher diversity.

PCR was performed a second time for 7 to 11 cycles using a sample-barcoded 5' primer and a J-beta primer mix. TCRdb re-derived calls from the 5' RACE reads in MiXCR, one entry per CDR3 protein. The sample lists about 1.8 million distinct CDR3 sequences; roughly 52% were seen once. This clonotype came up a few times. Its antigen is not known. The sequenced sample was blood. This sequence originates from a woman aged 40 to 49 in good health.

CDR3 nucleotide sequence: TGCAGCGTTGCCGGACTAGCGGGGGGCAATGAGCAGTTCTTC. It specifies CSVAGLAGGNEQFF. This chain uses TRBV29-1 with TRBJ2-1, with TRBD2 matching 14 bases. The length of the CDR3 is 14 residues. J lost 6 bases, V lost 4 bases, and 2 bases had no gene match. Germline V gives CDR1 SQVTM, CDR2 ANQGSEA.